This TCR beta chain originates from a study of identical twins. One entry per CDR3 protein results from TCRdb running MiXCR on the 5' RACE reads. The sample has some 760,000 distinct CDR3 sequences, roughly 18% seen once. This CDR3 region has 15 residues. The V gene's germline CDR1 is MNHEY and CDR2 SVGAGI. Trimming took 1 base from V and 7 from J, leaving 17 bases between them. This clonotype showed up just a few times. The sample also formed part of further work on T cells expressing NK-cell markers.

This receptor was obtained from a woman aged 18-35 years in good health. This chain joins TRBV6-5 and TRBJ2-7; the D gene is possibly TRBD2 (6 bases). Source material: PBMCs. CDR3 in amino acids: CASSYWTGTLGEQYF. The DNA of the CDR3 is TGTGCCAGCAGTTACTGGACCGGGACTCTAGGAGAGCAGTACTTC.